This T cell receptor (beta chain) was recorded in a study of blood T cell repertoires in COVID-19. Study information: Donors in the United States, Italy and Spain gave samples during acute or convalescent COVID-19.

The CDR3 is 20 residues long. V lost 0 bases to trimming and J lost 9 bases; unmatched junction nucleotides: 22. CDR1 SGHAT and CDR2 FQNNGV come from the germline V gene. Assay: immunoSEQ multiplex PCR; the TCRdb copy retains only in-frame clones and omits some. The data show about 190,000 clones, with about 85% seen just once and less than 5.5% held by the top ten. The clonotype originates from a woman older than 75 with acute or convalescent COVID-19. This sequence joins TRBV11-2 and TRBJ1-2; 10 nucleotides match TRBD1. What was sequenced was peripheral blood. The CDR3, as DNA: TGTGCCAGCAGCTTAGAGCTCCCCGGGACAGGGGTTCATAAACTAAGTCGCTACACCTTC. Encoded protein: CASSLELPGTGVHKLSRYTF.